This T cell receptor beta chain comes out of a study of post-analysis software for immune sequencing data. The wider study: In terms of disease course, relapsing-remitting, secondary progressive and progressive-relapsing multiple sclerosis were included.

This clonotype was seen a handful of times. Its antigen remains unknown. One junction end does not reproduce the germline sequence, and a read error may be involved. Tagging with unique molecular identifiers was a feature of the TCR beta cDNA libraries. Each batch of 1 to 10 million T cells produced roughly 500,000 cDNA molecules. TCRdb used MiXCR to reprocess the PCR reads, holding one entry per CDR3 protein. This table has some 690,000 distinct CDR3 sequences, approximately 59% appearing once. Points from the study as a whole: Normalized Chao1 diversity was significantly reduced in patients versus controls. F measure clustering grouped samples strongly by preparation batch.

This TCR derives from a girl under 10 years old with multiple sclerosis. The sample taken for sequencing was blood.

CDR3 sequence: CASSTGLAGSSYNEQFF. In DNA, the CDR3 is TGTGCTAGCAGCACGGGACTAGCGGGATCTTCTTACAATGAGCAGTTCTTC. The J gene is TRBJ2-1, the V gene TRBV7-7; 13 nucleotides line up with TRBD2. The CDR3 runs to 17 residues. Per the germline V gene, CDR1 is SSHAT and CDR2 is FNYEAQ (reference sequence).